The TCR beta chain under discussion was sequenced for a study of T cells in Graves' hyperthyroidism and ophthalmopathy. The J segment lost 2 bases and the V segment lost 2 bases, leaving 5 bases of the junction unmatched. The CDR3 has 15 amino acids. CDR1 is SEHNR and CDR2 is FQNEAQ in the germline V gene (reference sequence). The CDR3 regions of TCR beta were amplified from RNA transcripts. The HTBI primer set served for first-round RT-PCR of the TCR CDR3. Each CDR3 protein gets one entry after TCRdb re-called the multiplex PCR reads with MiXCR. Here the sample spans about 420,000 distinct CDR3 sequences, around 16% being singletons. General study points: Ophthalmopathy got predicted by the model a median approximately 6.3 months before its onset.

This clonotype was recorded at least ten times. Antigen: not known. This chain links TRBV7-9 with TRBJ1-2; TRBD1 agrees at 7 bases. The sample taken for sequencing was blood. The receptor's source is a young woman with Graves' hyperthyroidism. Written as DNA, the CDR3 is TGTGCCAGCAGCTTAACCGGGACAGTGAACTATGGCTACACCTTC. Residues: CASSLTGTVNYGYTF.